Below are 30 T cell receptor beta chains sequenced from a single sample in a study of T-cell reconstitution after alpha-beta-depleted transplantation in children. Unique molecular identifiers were used in preparing the TCRbeta library. From the PCR reads, TCRdb called clonotypes with MiXCR, one entry per CDR3 protein. Among some 200,000 distinct CDR3 sequences listed, roughly 8.1% were seen once. Sequencing was performed on PBMCs, mostly from graft donor cells, taken 360 days after TCRalphabeta/CD19-depleted stem cell transplant. These receptors came from a male patient aged 2 to 9 who had a stem cell transplant for acute myeloid leukemia, so the T cells may come from the graft donor.

The V gene is TRBV5-1, the J gene TRBJ2-7, with unresolved D. The CDR3 contains 14 residues. CDR1 and CDR2 (germline): SGHRS, YFSETQ. V gave up 4 bases and J gave up 0 bases, with 11 bases separating them. DNA for the CDR3: TGCGCCAGCAGCCAAGGATCCAGCTCCTACGAGCAGTACTTC. Translating it yields CASSQGSSSYEQYF.

This chain links TRBV5-1 with TRBJ2-5; possible D gene TRBD2, 5 bases. CDR3 length: 14 amino acids. Germline V lookup: CDR1 SGHRS, CDR2 YFSETQ. With 1 base removed from V and 3 bases from J, the gap between germline ends came to 10 bases. The CDR3 DNA follows: TGCGCCAGCAGCTTGCTGGGAGCGGAAGAGACCCAGTACTTC. The encoded protein is CASSLLGAEETQYF.

This clonotype appeared a few times. The V call is TRBV6-2 or TRBV6-3, the J call TRBJ2-1, with 7 positions matching TRBD2. There are 18 residues in the CDR3. The germline V gene encodes CDR1 MNHEY and CDR2 SVGEGT. Trimming removed 5 bases from V and 5 bases from J; junction bases left unmatched: 18. CDR3 protein: CASSHRGGLSLINNEQFF. Here the CDR3 DNA reads TGTGCCAGCAGTCACCGGGGAGGGCTTTCCCTCATCAACAATGAGCAGTTCTTC.

This clonotype has just a few counts. V usage is TRBV3-1 and J usage is TRBJ2-5; 8 nucleotides line up with TRBD1. V was pared by 0 bases and J by 4 bases, with 4 bases of the junction left unmatched. The CDR3 sequence is 15 residues long. CDR1 and CDR2 from the germline V gene are LGHDT and YNNKEL (reference sequence). The CDR3 bases are TGTGCCAGCAGCCAAGAGGACAGGGTTCGAGAGACCCAGTACTTC. Translating gives CASSQEDRVRETQYF.

The chain joins TRBV12-3 or TRBV12-4 to TRBJ1-5; D is possibly TRBD1 (6 bases). This CDR3 comprises 16 residues. V gave up 5 bases and J gave up 0 bases, with 14 bases separating them. CDR3 DNA sequence: TGTGCCAGCAGTCCTGACAGGAGAGTTAGCAATCAGCCCCAGCATTTT. Encoded protein: CASSPDRRVSNQPQHF.

This clonotype was seen at least ten times. This chain uses TRBV2 with TRBJ2-2; D gene ambiguous. With 6 bases removed from V and 4 bases from J, the gap between germline ends came to 15 bases. Germline assignment: CDR1 SNHLY and CDR2 FYNNEI. CDR3 length: 15 amino acids. The CDR3 bases are TGTGCCAGCAGGCAGATTAATCTAGGCACCGGGGAGCTGTTTTTT. As protein: CASRQINLGTGELFF.

The chain combines TRBV7-2 with TRBJ1-2; D might be TRBD1 (5 bases). Between the trimmed V and J ends, which lost 3 bases and 1 base, there was a span of 9 bases. The germline gives CDR1 SGHTA, CDR2 FQGNSA. The CDR3 runs to 14 residues. The chain's CDR3 is CASSLVRDNYGYTF. CDR3 in DNA: TGTGCCAGCAGCTTGGTCAGGGATAACTATGGCTACACCTTC. The complete variable domain, with remaining parts taken from reference TRBV7-2 and TRBJ1-2, reads GAGVSQSPSNKVTEKGKDVELRCDPISGHTALYWYRQSLGQGLEFLIYFQGNSAPDKSGLPSDRFSAERTGGSVSTLTIQRTQQEDSAVYLCASSLVRDNYGYTFGSGTRLTVV.

The rearrangement uses TRBV7-6 and TRBJ2-3; D is possibly TRBD2 (6 bases). There are 15 residues in the CDR3. Germline CDR1 is SGHVS and CDR2 is FNYEAQ. V dropped 0 bases and J dropped 5 bases, with 12 bases sitting between them. This CDR3 is CASSLALDYGDTQYF. The CDR3 coding sequence is TGTGCCAGCAGCTTAGCGTTGGACTACGGAGATACGCAGTATTTT.

The chain employs TRBV7-3 and TRBJ2-5; tentative D call: TRBD2 (6 bases). Looked up from germline, CDR1 is SGHTA and CDR2 is FQGTGA. The V and J ends lost 5 bases and 5 bases respectively, with 15 bases between them. CDR3 length: 14 residues. The CDR3 region has the DNA TGTGCCAGCAGCCGGGGGAGTGGGGGGGAGACCCAGTACTTC. Encoded protein: CASSRGSGGETQYF. Variable domain in full (rest from reference TRBV7-3 and TRBJ2-5): GAGVSQTPSNKVTEKGKYVELRCDPISGHTALYWYRQSLGQGPEFLIYFQGTGAADDSGLPNDRFFAVRPEGSVSTLKIQRTERGDSAVYLCASSRGSGGETQYFGPGTRLLVL.

The rearrangement joins TRBV6-2 or TRBV6-3 to TRBJ2-3; TRBD2 aligns across 10 bases. In germline, CDR1 is MNHEY, CDR2 SVGEGT. Unmatched junction bases numbered 11, after V lost 5 bases and J lost 3 bases. CDR3 length: 17 amino acids. The CDR3 loop reads CASSRWQRGGQTDTQYF. CDR3 DNA: TGTGCCAGCAGTCGATGGCAGCGGGGGGGCCAGACAGATACGCAGTATTTT.

The J gene is TRBJ1-5, the V gene TRBV12-3 or TRBV12-4; D perhaps matches TRBD1 (6 bases). Trimming cost V 5 bases and J 2 bases, with 13 bases left between them. The CDR3 is 15 amino acids. The CDR3, as DNA: TGTGCCAGCAGTGAACAGGGAGGGCGCAATCAGCCCCAGCATTTT. Protein sequence: CASSEQGGRNQPQHF.

The table lists this clonotype with many counts. This chain uses TRBV20-1 with TRBJ2-5, with 11 positions matching TRBD2. The germline V gene has CDR1 DFQATT and CDR2 SNEGSKA (reference sequence). The CDR3 has 16 residues. The V segment lost 1 base and the J segment 1 base; nucleotides outside the gene matches: 5. This CDR3 is CSARGASGGIQETQYF. The CDR3 nucleotides are TGCAGTGCTAGAGGCGCTAGCGGGGGGATCCAAGAGACCCAGTACTTC.

The sample holds many counts of this clonotype. The chain has TRBV6-2 or TRBV6-3 and TRBJ2-7; 8 bases match TRBD1. This CDR3 spans 17 amino acids. Germline CDR1 reads MNHEY; CDR2 reads SVGEGT. After removal of 6 bases from V and 5 bases from J, the junction contained 18 bases not matched to a gene. CDR3 sequence (DNA): TGTGCCAGCAGCTACCTATCGCTGCGCGACAGGGGTCACGAGCAGTACTTC. It specifies CASSYLSLRDRGHEQYF.

This rearrangement joins TRBV5-1 to TRBJ1-1, with TRBD1 matching over 8 bases. The CDR3 is 15 residues long. CDR1 and CDR2 (germline): SGHRS, YFSETQ. The junction had 2 bases not matched to a gene; V was cut back by 0 bases and J by 1 base. CDR3 bases: TGCGCCAGCAGCTTGGAAGGGACAGGGAACACTGAAGCTTTCTTT. This codes for CASSLEGTGNTEAFF.

The J gene is TRBJ1-2, the V gene TRBV6-5; possibly TRBD1 for D (5 bases). Germline lookup yields CDR1 MNHEY and CDR2 SVGAGI. This CDR3 contains 14 residues. The V gene lost 0 bases and the J gene lost 4 bases, with 9 bases spanning the gap. The CDR3 region is CASSYSFRAYGYTF. DNA for the CDR3: TGTGCCAGCAGTTACTCCTTCAGGGCCTATGGCTACACCTTC.

This clonotype was found many times. The chain is built from TRBV5-1 and TRBJ2-2; D unresolved. V lost 0 bases and J lost 5, with 8 bases in between. Germline loops: CDR1 SGHRS, CDR2 YFSETQ. CDR3 length: 14 amino acids. The CDR3 is CASSLDLPTGELFF. CDR3 in DNA: TGCGCCAGCAGCTTGGATCTGCCGACCGGGGAGCTGTTTTTT.

This chain uses TRBV24-1 with TRBJ2-1, with a weak D call TRBD2 (6 bases). The CDR3 runs to 14 residues. Per the germline V gene, CDR1 is KGHDR and CDR2 is SFDVKD. V was trimmed by 2 bases and J by 8 bases, leaving 12 bases between them. CDR3 region: CATSDSSTGDEQFF. CDR3 bases: TGTGCCACCAGTGATTCGTCTACGGGGGATGAGCAGTTCTTC.

The CDR3 loop reads CATSNEREPAGANVLTF. CDR3 DNA: TGTGCCACCAGCAACGAGAGGGAGCCAGCTGGGGCCAACGTCCTGACTTTC. The genes are TRBV15 and TRBJ2-6; D might be TRBD2 (5 bases). Trimming removed 4 bases from V and 2 bases from J, with 15 bases in between. The CDR3 is made up of 17 amino acids. Germline V lookup: CDR1 LNHNV, CDR2 YYDKDF (reference sequence).

In its sample, this clonotype was seen a few times. The rearrangement links TRBV29-1 to TRBJ1-1; no clear D. The V gene's germline CDR1 is SQVTM and CDR2 ANQGSEA. This CDR3 is 12 amino acids long. Trimming removed 6 bases at V and 6 bases at J, with 14 bases between. DNA of the CDR3: TGCAGCGTCAACTCCAGGATCTCTGAAGCTTTCTTT. Translating it yields CSVNSRISEAFF.

The V and J genes are TRBV7-6 and TRBJ2-1; D possibly matches TRBD1 or TRBD2 (5 bases each). Trimming cost V 1 base and J 6 bases, with 16 bases left between them. The CDR3 runs to 16 residues. CDR1 and CDR2 from the germline V gene are SGHVS and FNYEAQ. CDR3 residues: CASSLVPPGTLNEQFF. CDR3 nucleotide sequence: TGTGCCAGCAGCTTAGTGCCCCCCGGGACCCTCAATGAGCAGTTCTTC.

The V call is TRBV20-1, the J call TRBJ1-6, with D unclear. CDR3 length equals 15 residues. Per germline, CDR1 DFQATT and CDR2 SNEGSKA (reference sequence). V was clipped by 3 bases and J by 2 bases, with 11 bases between them. The CDR3 DNA follows: TGCAGTGCTAGCCCGAGGGCAACCTATAATTCACCCCTCCACTTT. This codes for CSASPRATYNSPLHF.

J is TRBJ2-1 and V is TRBV7-8; 10 bases align to TRBD2. CDR1 SGHVS and CDR2 FQNEAQ come from the germline V gene. V trimming: 2 bases; J trimming: 0 bases; junction bases outside the gene matches: 7. The CDR3 contains 18 residues. In DNA form, the CDR3 reads TGTGCCAGCAGCTTAACAACTAGCGGGGATAGCTCCTACAATGAGCAGTTCTTC. This encodes CASSLTTSGDSSYNEQFF. The full variable domain, in which reference TRBV7-8 and TRBJ2-1 provide the parts outside the CDR3, is GAGVSQSPRYKVAKRGQDVALRCDPISGHVSLFWYQQALGQGPEFLTYFQNEAQLDKSGLPSDRFFAERPEGSVSTLKIQRTQQEDSAVYLCASSLTTSGDSSYNEQFFGPGTRLTVL.

The chain combines TRBV11-1 with TRBJ2-7; 13 bases map to TRBD2. V dropped 1 base and J dropped 3; count of bases not matched to a gene: 9. Looked up from germline, CDR1 is SGHAT and CDR2 is FQDESV (reference sequence). The CDR3 totals 18 residues. CDR3 region: CASSLGRLAGGGGYEQYF. The CDR3 nucleotides read TGTGCCAGCAGCTTAGGTCGACTAGCGGGAGGAGGCGGCTACGAGCAGTACTTC.

V usage is TRBV4-2 and J usage is TRBJ1-4, with no clear D. Germline assignment: CDR1 LGHNA and CDR2 YNFKEQ. Trimming left V 2 bases short and J 0 bases short, with 13 bases between. This CDR3 is built from 17 residues. The CDR3 bases are TGTGCCAGCAGCCAACCGGTCCTTACCCCAACTAATGAAAAACTGTTTTTT. Protein sequence: CASSQPVLTPTNEKLFF.

This clonotype was picked up many times. The rearrangement uses TRBV12-3 or TRBV12-4 and TRBJ2-3; 10 positions agree with TRBD2. The CDR3 has 15 amino acids. The V gene end was trimmed by 6 bases and the J gene end by 4 bases; junction bases not matched to a gene: 7. In DNA form, the CDR3 reads TGTGCCAGCAGCTTACTAGCGGGATTTGCAGATACGCAGTATTTT. Its protein is CASSLLAGFADTQYF.

This clonotype was observed at least ten times. J is TRBJ2-1 and V is TRBV6-6; the D is unclear. Trimming took off 5 bases at V and 10 bases at J, with 12 bases between the two ends. Germline-derived CDR1 and CDR2 are MNHNY and SVGAGI (reference sequence). The CDR3 has 12 amino acids. In nucleotides, the CDR3 is TGTGCCAGCAGTCCCACTGCTGGCGAGCAGTTCTTC. Amino acids: CASSPTAGEQFF.

The sample holds a few counts of this clonotype. The gene calls are TRBV20-1 and TRBJ2-4, with D perhaps matching TRBD1 or TRBD2 (5 bases each). The CDR3 has 14 amino acids. Germline V gene data show CDR1 as DFQATT and CDR2 as SNEGSKA (reference sequence). V was pared by 3 bases and J by 4 bases, with 13 bases between. The CDR3 region is CSARTPGQKNIQYF. The DNA of the CDR3 is TGCAGTGCTAGGACGCCGGGGCAGAAAAACATTCAGTACTTC.

CDR3 region: CASSLRGAAIYEQYF. The CDR3 DNA is TGTGCCAGCAGCTTACGGGGGGCCGCCATCTACGAGCAGTACTTC. The gene calls are TRBV7-8 and TRBJ2-7; weak D call: TRBD2 (7 bases). The length of the CDR3 is 15 residues. Germline V lookup: CDR1 SGHVS, CDR2 FQNEAQ. Trimming shortened V by 2 bases and J by 3 bases, and 14 bases separated the two germline ends.

The chain links TRBV12-3 or TRBV12-4 to TRBJ2-1; 8 bases are shared with TRBD2. This CDR3 contains 17 residues. The junction had 12 bases not matched to a gene; V was cut back by 1 base and J by 7 bases. The CDR3 DNA sequence: TGTGCCAGCAGTTTAGGGCCCCAAGGACTAGCTCCTAATGAGCAGTTCTTC. Protein sequence: CASSLGPQGLAPNEQFF.

The sample holds a few counts of this clonotype. J is TRBJ2-3 and V is TRBV7-9; D perhaps matches TRBD2 (5 bases). This CDR3 has 15 residues. CDR1 SEHNR and CDR2 FQNEAQ come from the germline V gene (reference sequence). Trimming pared 7 bases from V and 2 bases from J, leaving 16 bases between. In DNA, the CDR3 is TGTGCCAGCACCAGCGGATCTTCGCCCACAGATACGCAGTATTTT. It specifies CASTSGSSPTDTQYF.